The clone carrying this TCR beta chain was observed a handful of times. No antigen is known for it. The data were obtained in a study of T-cell reconstitution after alpha-beta-depleted transplantation in children. Study-wide results and caveats: Surviving recipient T cells and intrathymic progenitors accounted for some patients' high TCRbeta diversity at day 60.

A TCRbeta library incorporating unique molecular identifiers was prepared. TCRdb recomputed calls from the PCR reads with MiXCR, one row per CDR3 protein. The data contain about 210,000 distinct CDR3 sequences, about a sixth of them singletons. Here the sequenced sample was PBMCs, mostly from graft donor cells, taken 360 days after TCRalphabeta/CD19-depleted stem cell transplant. This sequence originates from a male patient aged 2-10 years who had a stem cell transplant for acute lymphoblastic leukemia, so the T cells may come from the graft donor.

The CDR3 is CASSSRDRGTEAFF. CDR3 bases: TGTGCCAGCAGCTCCAGGGACAGGGGGACTGAAGCTTTCTTT. The chain uses TRBV7-6 and TRBJ1-1; 11 nucleotides align to TRBD1. V shed 4 bases, J shed 5 bases, and the junction held 3 bases outside the gene matches. Germline assignment: CDR1 SGHVS and CDR2 FNYEAQ. This CDR3 is built from 14 residues.